This T cell receptor (beta chain) is drawn from a study of cytotoxic CD8 clonotypes in ibrutinib-treated CLL. This clone appeared a single time. Antigen unknown. Profiled with immunoSEQ multiplex PCR; TCRdb holds only in-frame clones, not every one. This table has some 200,000 clones, about four fifths appearing once. Study-wide findings and caveats: Clonality, elevated at ibrutinib response, dropped back toward baseline at progression.

Trimming took off 7 bases at V and 4 bases at J, with 18 bases between the two ends. CDR3 length equals 15 residues. Germline-derived CDR1 and CDR2 are WSHSY and SAAADI. This specimen consisted of PBMCs, obtained after 12 months of ibrutinib treatment. The chain carries TRBV10-2 and TRBJ2-3, with D possibly being TRBD2 (5 bases). The sequence was obtained from a human donor with chronic lymphocytic leukemia. Written as DNA, the CDR3 is TGCGCCAGCAAACGGGGAGAATTTATGGCAGATACGCAGTATTTT. Amino acid sequence: CASKRGEFMADTQYF.